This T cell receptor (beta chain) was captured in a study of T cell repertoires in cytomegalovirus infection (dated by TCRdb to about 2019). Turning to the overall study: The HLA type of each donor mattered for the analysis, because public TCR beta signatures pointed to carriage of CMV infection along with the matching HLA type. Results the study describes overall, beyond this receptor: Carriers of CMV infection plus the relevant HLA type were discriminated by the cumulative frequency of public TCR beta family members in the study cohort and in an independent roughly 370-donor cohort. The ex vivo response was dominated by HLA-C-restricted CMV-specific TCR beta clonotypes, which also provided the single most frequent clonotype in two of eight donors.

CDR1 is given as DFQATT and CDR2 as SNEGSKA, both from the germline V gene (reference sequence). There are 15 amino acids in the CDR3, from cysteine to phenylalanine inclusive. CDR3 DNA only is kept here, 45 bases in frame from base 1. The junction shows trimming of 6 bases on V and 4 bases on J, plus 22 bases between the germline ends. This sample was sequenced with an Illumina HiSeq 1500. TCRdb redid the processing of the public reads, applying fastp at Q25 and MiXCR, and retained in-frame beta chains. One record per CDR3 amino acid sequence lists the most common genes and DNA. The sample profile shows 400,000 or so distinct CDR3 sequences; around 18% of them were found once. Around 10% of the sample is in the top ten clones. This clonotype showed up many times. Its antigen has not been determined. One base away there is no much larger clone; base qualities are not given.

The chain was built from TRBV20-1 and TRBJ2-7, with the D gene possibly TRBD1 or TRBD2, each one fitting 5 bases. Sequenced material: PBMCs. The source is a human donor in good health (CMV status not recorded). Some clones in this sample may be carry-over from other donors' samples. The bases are TGCAGTGCGAGGGGTAGCGCTGGAGGTGGTTACGAGCAGTACTTC. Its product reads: CSARGSAGGGYEQYF.